The clone carrying this T cell receptor (beta chain) was detected a few times. The antigen is unknown. This specimen belongs to a study of blood T cells in healthy people across ages. Each donor was a healthy Caucasian individual from Russia, aged 6 to 90. Through a sample-barcoded 5' primer and a J-beta primer mix, a second PCR was run for roughly 6 to 11 cycles. Each TCR beta cDNA got a 12-nucleotide random molecular identifier. MiXCR, applied by TCRdb to the 5' RACE reads, yields one record per CDR3 protein. The sample comprises 550,000 to 700,000 distinct CDR3 sequences, 27% of which are singletons, and around 20% rests with the top ten. Germline loops: CDR1 SGHDN, CDR2 FVKESK. V lost 4 bases and J 2 bases, leaving 19 bases between the germline ends. The CDR3 spans 17 residues. Findings and limits, study-wide: With age, beta diversity per million T cells declined roughly linearly, significantly by 40. It was the long-lived donors that had more naive CD4+ cells and higher diversity than aged donors.

The sequence was collected from a woman in her 70s in good health. The chain recombines TRBV14 with TRBJ2-3; no firm D call. Sequenced sample: blood. The CDR3 sequence: CASSPKLVLAHTDTQYF. The DNA of the CDR3 is TGTGCCAGCAGCCCCAAGTTGGTACTCGCACACACAGATACGCAGTATTTT.